What follows is one T cell receptor (beta chain) and its context. Antigen specificity is unknown. V was clipped by 1 base and J by 10 bases; unmatched bases: 14. This CDR3 region has 16 residues. Looked up from germline, CDR1 is MNHNS and CDR2 is SASEGT. These data originate in a study of graft-versus-host responses after intestinal transplantation. As for the study in general: Transplant recipients had multivisceral, liver-intestinal, or isolated intestinal grafts. Recipients across the board were started on anti-thymocyte globulin induction, then kept on tacrolimus and steroids for about 3 years. Whole-study findings and limits: GvH clones appeared in recipient marrow, some first in ileum or blood. Early declines in HvG clones that occurred post-transplant were associated with peak circulating GvH clone levels.

Generated by immunoSEQ multiplex PCR, the TCRdb table keeps only in-frame clones and is missing some. This sample has approximately 88,000 clones, with almost 90% found just once. Sequenced here: unstimulated CD4+ T cells sorted from spleen or lymph node cells, sampled before intestinal transplant. The sequence derives from a human donor who received an intestinal transplant. This sequence joins TRBV6-1 and TRBJ2-7; 9 nucleotides line up with TRBD1. CDR3 region: CASSEESGTGFRFQYF. The CDR3 DNA reads as TGTGCCAGCAGTGAAGAGTCCGGGACAGGGTTCAGGTTTCAGTACTTC.